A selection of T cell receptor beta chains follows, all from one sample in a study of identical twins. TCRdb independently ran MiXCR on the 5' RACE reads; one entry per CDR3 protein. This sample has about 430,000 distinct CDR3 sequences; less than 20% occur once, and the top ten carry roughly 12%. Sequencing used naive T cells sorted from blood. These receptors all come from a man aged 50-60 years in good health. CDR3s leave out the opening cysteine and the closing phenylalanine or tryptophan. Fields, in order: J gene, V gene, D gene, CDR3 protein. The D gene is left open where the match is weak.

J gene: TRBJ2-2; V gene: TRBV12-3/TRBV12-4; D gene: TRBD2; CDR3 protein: ASSLGGGEGELF
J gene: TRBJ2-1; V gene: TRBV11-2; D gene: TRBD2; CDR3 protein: ASSLTTSGRSSYNEQF
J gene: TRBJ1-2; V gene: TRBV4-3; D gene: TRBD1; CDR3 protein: ASSHTGTGEGYT
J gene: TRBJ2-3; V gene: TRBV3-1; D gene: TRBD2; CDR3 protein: ASSQRHTSGGAVDTQY
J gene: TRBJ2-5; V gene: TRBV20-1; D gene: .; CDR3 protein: IAILIGSQETQY
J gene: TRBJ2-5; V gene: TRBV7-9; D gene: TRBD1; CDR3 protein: ASSRGQGLQETQY
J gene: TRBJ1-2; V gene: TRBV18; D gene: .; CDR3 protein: ASSPKGDTRNYGYT
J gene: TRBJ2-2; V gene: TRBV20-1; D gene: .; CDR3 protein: SALGDGTGELF
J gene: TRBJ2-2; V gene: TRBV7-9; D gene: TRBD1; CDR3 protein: ASSATGANTGELF
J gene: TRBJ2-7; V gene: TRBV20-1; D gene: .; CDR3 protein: SATGELSEQY
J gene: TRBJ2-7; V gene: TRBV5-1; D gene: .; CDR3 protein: ASSLGQYEQY
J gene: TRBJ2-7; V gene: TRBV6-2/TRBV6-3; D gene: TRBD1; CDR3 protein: ASSRRQGTYEQY
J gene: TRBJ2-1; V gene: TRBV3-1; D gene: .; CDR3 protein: ASSPIGGTVNYNEQF
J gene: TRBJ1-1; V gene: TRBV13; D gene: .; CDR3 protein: ASSSGRRVAEAF
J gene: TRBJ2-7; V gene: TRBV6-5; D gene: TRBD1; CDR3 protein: ASSYDRAAYEQY
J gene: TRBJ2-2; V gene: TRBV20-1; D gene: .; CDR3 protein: SAREGLDFTGELF
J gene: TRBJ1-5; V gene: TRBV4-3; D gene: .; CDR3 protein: ASSQSWSNQPQH
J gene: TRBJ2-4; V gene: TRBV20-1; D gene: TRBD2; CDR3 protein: SASGTSGDLAKNIQY